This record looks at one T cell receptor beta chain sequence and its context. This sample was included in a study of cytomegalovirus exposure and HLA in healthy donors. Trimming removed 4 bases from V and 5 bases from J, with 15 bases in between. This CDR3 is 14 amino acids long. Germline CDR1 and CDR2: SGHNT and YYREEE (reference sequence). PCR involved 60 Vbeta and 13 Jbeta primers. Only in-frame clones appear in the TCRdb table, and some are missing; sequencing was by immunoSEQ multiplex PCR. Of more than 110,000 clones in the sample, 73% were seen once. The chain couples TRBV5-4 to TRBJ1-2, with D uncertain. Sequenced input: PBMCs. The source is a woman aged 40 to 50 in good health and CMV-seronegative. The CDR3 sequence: CASSVRELGYGYTF. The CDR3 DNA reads TGTGCCAGCAGCGTGAGGGAATTAGGATATGGCTACACCTTC.